This TCR beta chain was sequenced during a study of blood T cell repertoires in COVID-19. Turning to the study itself: The United States, Italy and Spain supplied acute and convalescent COVID-19 samples. In each case, the material was cDNA or gDNA derived from T cells, B-cell-depleted T cells, or PBMCs.

Those enrolled in Seattle joined during active infection and were followed longitudinally afterward. As originally analysed: Reference gene primer amplification gave estimated nucleated cell counts. Clones were read by immunoSEQ multiplex PCR, and TCRdb kept only the in-frame ones, dropping some. V and J calls and clone size are given by that table; D and trimming were obtained from the DNA. The profile shows a few hundred thousand clones, 70% to 90% of them singletons. This clone was seen a few times. V lost 5 bases and J 0 bases, leaving 14 bases between the germline ends. CDR1 is SGHVS, CDR2 FQNEAQ, per germline. This CDR3 region has 15 residues.

Input material: peripheral blood. This sequence joins TRBV7-8 and TRBJ2-7, with D perhaps matching TRBD1 (6 bases). This TCR came from a man aged 45-65 years with COVID-19, enrolled during active disease. The CDR3 DNA sequence: TGTGCCAGCAGCATCGGTGGGGGCTACTCCTACGAGCAGTACTTC. Translated: CASSIGGGYSYEQYF.